These T cell receptor beta chains were read from a single sample in a study of tumor-infiltrating lymphocytes in primary liver carcinoma. TCRdb called the multiplex PCR reads again in MiXCR, with one record for every CDR3 protein. The profile shows 300,000 to 400,000 distinct CDR3 sequences, approximately 65% of them singletons. Sequencing was carried out using peripheral blood. These receptors were obtained from a man aged 35 to 55 with primary liver carcinoma and hepatitis B virus infection. CDR3s include the opening cysteine and the closing phenylalanine or tryptophan. A D gene is named only where the DNA matches it firmly. The size entry is marked missing in some rows and otherwise reads once, few, many or a size class.

DNA: TGTGCCAGCCGGAGGCGGGATAGGTGTGAGCAGTACTTC
CDR3: CASRRRDRCEQYF
J: TRBJ2-7
V: TRBV7-8
D: .
size: .

DNA: TGTGCCAGCTGTCTTACGCGGGGGAACACTGGAGCTTTCTTT
CDR3: CASCLTRGNTGAFF
J: TRBJ1-1
V: TRBV6-2/TRBV6-3
D: .
size: .

DNA: TGTGCCTGGAGTGTAACAGGGTTAGCTAACTATGGCTACACCTTC
CDR3: CAWSVTGLANYGYTF
J: TRBJ1-2
V: TRBV30
D: .
size: few

DNA: TGTGCCGCGGCGTGCGGGCCAAGCTCCTACGAGCAGTACTTC
CDR3: CAAACGPSSYEQYF
J: TRBJ2-7
V: TRBV6-5
D: .
size: .

DNA: TGTGCCATCAGTGAGCGTACTAGCCGGATCGAGCAGTACTTC
CDR3: CAISERTSRIEQYF
J: TRBJ2-7
V: TRBV10-3
D: .
size: .

DNA: TGTGCCAGCAACTTGTGGCTAGCTGGACGAAGCGAGCAGTACTTC
CDR3: CASNLWLAGRSEQYF
J: TRBJ2-7
V: TRBV6-2/TRBV6-3
D: .
size: .

DNA: TGTGCCAGCAGCCGCAGTGGAAACACCGGGGAGTTGGTTTTT
CDR3: CASSRSGNTGELVF
J: TRBJ2-2
V: TRBV11-2
D: .
size: .

DNA: TGTGCCAGCAGGCGGGCGCGGAGTGCTAATGAAAAACTGTTTTTT
CDR3: CASRRARSANEKLFF
J: TRBJ1-4
V: TRBV11-2
D: .
size: .

DNA: TGTGCCAGCAGCTGGGCTAGCGGGAGCGGTGAGCAGTTCTTC
CDR3: CASSWASGSGEQFF
J: TRBJ2-1
V: TRBV7-9
D: TRBD2
size: .

DNA: TGTGCCAGCAGCCCGACTCCGGGACGGAGAAATTCACCCCTCCACTTT
CDR3: CASSPTPGRRNSPLHF
J: TRBJ1-6
V: TRBV7-2
D: .
size: .

DNA: TGTGCCAGCGGGAAGACTGATGCAACTAATGAAAAACTGTCTTTT
CDR3: CASGKTDATNEKLSF
J: TRBJ1-4
V: TRBV6-6
D: .
size: .

DNA: TGTGCCAGCAGTTTTGGACAGGGAGTCTATGGCTACACCTTC
CDR3: CASSFGQGVYGYTF
J: TRBJ1-2
V: TRBV12-3/TRBV12-4
D: TRBD1
size: many

DNA: TGTGCCGGCAGCCAAGGGGGGACAGGGGCATGGAACGAGCAGTTCTTC
CDR3: CAGSQGGTGAWNEQFF
J: TRBJ2-1
V: TRBV4-1
D: TRBD1
size: .

DNA: TGTGCCAGCAGGGGACTAGCGGGAAACCCAGATACGCAGTATTTT
CDR3: CASRGLAGNPDTQYF
J: TRBJ2-3
V: TRBV6-6
D: TRBD2
size: .

DNA: TGTGTCAGGAGTTACGAGCGGGGACGCACAGATACGCAGTATTTT
CDR3: CVRSYERGRTDTQYF
J: TRBJ2-3
V: TRBV6-5
D: TRBD2
size: once

DNA: TGTGCCAGCAGTTACGATACCGTCGGAACAGGGGATCTTACCGGGGAGCTGTTTTTT
CDR3: CASSYDTVGTGDLTGELFF
J: TRBJ2-2
V: TRBV6-5
D: TRBD1
size: .

DNA: TGCGCCAGCAGCTTGAGTACGACAGGGGGCACAGATACGCAGTATTTT
CDR3: CASSLSTTGGTDTQYF
J: TRBJ2-3
V: TRBV5-1
D: TRBD1
size: .

DNA: TGTGCCAGCAGCCAGGGGGGAGCCAAAAACATTCAGTACTTC
CDR3: CASSQGGAKNIQYF
J: TRBJ2-4
V: TRBV6-2/TRBV6-3
D: .
size: few

DNA: TGTGCCAGCAGTGAAATCCAGGGAGGTGAGCAGTTCTTC
CDR3: CASSEIQGGEQFF
J: TRBJ2-1
V: TRBV2
D: .
size: .

DNA: TGTGCCAGCAGCGCGAGCAGTACACGCAACAATGAGCAGTTCTTC
CDR3: CASSASSTRNNEQFF
J: TRBJ2-1
V: TRBV11-2
D: .
size: .

DNA: TGTGCCAGCAGCCCCAGGGGGACTGAAGTTTTCTTT
CDR3: CASSPRGTEVFF
J: TRBJ1-1
V: TRBV13
D: TRBD1
size: .

DNA: TGTGCCATCACCACAGCACCCACAGATACGCAGTATTTT
CDR3: CAITTAPTDTQYF
J: TRBJ2-3
V: TRBV11-2
D: .
size: .

DNA: TGCAGCGTCCGCCCGTCCGGGAGAAACACTGAAGCTTTCTTT
CDR3: CSVRPSGRNTEAFF
J: TRBJ1-1
V: TRBV29-1
D: .
size: .

DNA: TGTACCAGCAGCATTGGTCGTAGCAATCAGCCCCAGCATTTT
CDR3: CTSSIGRSNQPQHF
J: TRBJ1-5
V: TRBV11-2
D: .
size: .

DNA: TGTGCCAGCAGCCCCGTACTAGCGAGTGAGCAGCTCTTC
CDR3: CASSPVLASEQLF
J: TRBJ2-1
V: TRBV7-7
D: TRBD2
size: .

DNA: TGTGCCAACAGCCGAGGTAGGACAGGGGTCTTCAGTGAAGCTTTCTTT
CDR3: CANSRGRTGVFSEAFF
J: TRBJ1-1
V: TRBV11-2
D: TRBD1
size: .

DNA: TGCGCCACCAGCCAAGGACTAGCGGGAGGGGGAGTCTACGAGCAGTACTTC
CDR3: CATSQGLAGGGVYEQYF
J: TRBJ2-7
V: TRBV4-1
D: TRBD2
size: .

DNA: TGTGCCAGCAGTGACCCGGGCACCTCTACGCAGTATTTT
CDR3: CASSDPGTSTQYF
J: TRBJ2-3
V: TRBV25-1
D: .
size: few

DNA: TGTGCCAGCAGTGAAGTACGATCGAGCACCGGGGAGCTGTTTTTT
CDR3: CASSEVRSSTGELFF
J: TRBJ2-2
V: TRBV2
D: .
size: .

DNA: TGTGCCATCAGGACAGGGGCACCACAAGAGACCCAGTACTTC
CDR3: CAIRTGAPQETQYF
J: TRBJ2-5
V: TRBV10-3
D: TRBD1
size: few

DNA: TGTGCCAGCAGTATTAGCCTAGCTGGTGAGCAGTTCTTC
CDR3: CASSISLAGEQFF
J: TRBJ2-1
V: TRBV6-5
D: .
size: .

DNA: TGTGCCAGCAACTTAGAATTCCTCTTCGGCCAGTCTGGAAACACCATATATTTT
CDR3: CASNLEFLFGQSGNTIYF
J: TRBJ1-3
V: TRBV7-9
D: .
size: .

DNA: TGTGCCAGCAACTTGGGGCCGAACACTGAAGCTTTCTTT
CDR3: CASNLGPNTEAFF
J: TRBJ1-1
V: TRBV5-6
D: .
size: .

DNA: TGCGCCAGCAGCTTCGGTCCGAACACTGAAGCTTTCTTT
CDR3: CASSFGPNTEAFF
J: TRBJ1-1
V: TRBV5-1
D: .
size: few

DNA: TGTGCCAGCAGATTACAGGGGAAAGAAGGGAACACTGAAGCTTTCTTT
CDR3: CASRLQGKEGNTEAFF
J: TRBJ1-1
V: TRBV6-2/TRBV6-3
D: TRBD1
size: many

DNA: TGCAGCGTTGGGACTAGAGGGGATATACAGTATTTT
CDR3: CSVGTRGDIQYF
J: TRBJ2-3
V: TRBV29-1
D: TRBD2
size: .

DNA: TGTGCCAACAGTCGGAACAGGGGGGGTTACGAGCAGTACTTC
CDR3: CANSRNRGGYEQYF
J: TRBJ2-7
V: TRBV6-5
D: .
size: .

DNA: TGCGCCAGCAGCCAAAATCGGGCTAGCGGAGACAATGAGCAGTTCTTC
CDR3: CASSQNRASGDNEQFF
J: TRBJ2-1
V: TRBV4-3
D: TRBD2
size: .

DNA: TGTGCCAGTTTAGGGGGGGTTGAAGCTTTCTTT
CDR3: CASLGGVEAFF
J: TRBJ1-1
V: TRBV12-3/TRBV12-4
D: .
size: few

DNA: TGCGCCAGCAGCCCGGGACTAGCGGGAGATCCGTACTTC
CDR3: CASSPGLAGDPYF
J: TRBJ2-7
V: TRBV5-1
D: TRBD2
size: .

DNA: TGTGCCAGTAGTTACCTGAAAGCAGATAGGCAGTATTTT
CDR3: CASSYLKADRQYF
J: TRBJ2-3
V: TRBV6-6
D: .
size: .

DNA: TGTGCCATCAGTGACGCCGGGAGGTACCAAGAGACCCAGTACTTC
CDR3: CAISDAGRYQETQYF
J: TRBJ2-5
V: TRBV10-3
D: TRBD2
size: few